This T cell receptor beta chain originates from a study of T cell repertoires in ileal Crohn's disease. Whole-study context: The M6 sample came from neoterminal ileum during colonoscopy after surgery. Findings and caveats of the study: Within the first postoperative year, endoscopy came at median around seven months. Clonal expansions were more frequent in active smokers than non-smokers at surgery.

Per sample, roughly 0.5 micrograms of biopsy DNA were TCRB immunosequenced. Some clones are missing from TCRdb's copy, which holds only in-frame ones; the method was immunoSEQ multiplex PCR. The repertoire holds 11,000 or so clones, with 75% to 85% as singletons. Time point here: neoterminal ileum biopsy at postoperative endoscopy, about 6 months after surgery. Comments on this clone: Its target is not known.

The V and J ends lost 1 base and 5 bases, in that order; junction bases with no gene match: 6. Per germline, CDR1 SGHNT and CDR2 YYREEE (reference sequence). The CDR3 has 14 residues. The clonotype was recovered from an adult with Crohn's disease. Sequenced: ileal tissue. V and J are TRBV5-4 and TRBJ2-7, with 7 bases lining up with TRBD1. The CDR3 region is CASSLQGVRDEQYF. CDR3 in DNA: TGTGCCAGCAGCTTGCAGGGGGTAAGGGACGAGCAGTACTTC.